Below are 14 T cell receptor beta chains sequenced from a single sample in a study of CD8 T cells in ankylosing spondylitis. MiXCR, run by TCRdb on the 5' RACE reads, gives a single entry per CDR3 protein. The data show about 270,000 distinct CDR3 sequences, roughly a third seen once. Sequenced input: blood, either unsorted or a sorted T cell fraction (not recorded which). These receptors originate from a male donor with ankylosing spondylitis or in good health (not recorded which).

The genes are TRBV7-9 and TRBJ2-1; maybe TRBD1 (7 bases). With 5 bases removed from V and 5 bases from J, the gap between germline ends came to 10 bases. The CDR3 totals 13 residues. The germline V gene encodes CDR1 SEHNR and CDR2 FQNEAQ (reference sequence). The CDR3 is CASSRGTDNEQFF. CDR3 coding DNA: TGTGCCAGCAGCCGCGGGACAGACAATGAGCAGTTCTTC.

The CDR3 coding sequence is TGTGCCAGCAGCTGGACTAGCGGGGGGACCTACGAGCAGTACTTC. Translating gives CASSWTSGGTYEQYF. This chain links TRBV6-1 with TRBJ2-7; 14 nucleotides line up with TRBD2. J was trimmed by 2 bases and V by 6 bases; bases with no gene match: 3. CDR3 length: 15 amino acids. CDR1 and CDR2 (germline): MNHNS, SASEGT.

This clonotype came up many times. The genes are TRBV20-1 and TRBJ2-1; tentative D call: TRBD2 (7 bases). This CDR3 is built from 16 residues. V lost 3 bases, J lost 0 bases, and 15 bases lay in between. CDR1 and CDR2 from the germline V gene are DFQATT and SNEGSKA (reference sequence). CDR3 amino acids: CSASSRGASSYNEQFF. The CDR3 DNA is TGCAGTGCTAGCTCCCGGGGGGCTAGCTCCTACAATGAGCAGTTCTTC.

This clonotype has only a few counts. The gene calls are TRBV6-1 and TRBJ2-1, with D maybe TRBD2 (5 bases). The V end lost 5 bases, the J end lost 0 bases, and 17 bases lay between the germline ends. The germline gives CDR1 MNHNS, CDR2 SASEGT. The CDR3 consists of 17 residues. The CDR3 DNA reads TGTGCCAGCAGTACCCTCTTGGAGGTGAGCTCCTACAATGAGCAGTTCTTC. Residues: CASSTLLEVSSYNEQFF.

The chain is built from TRBV7-2 and TRBJ2-7; D might be TRBD2 (6 bases). V gave up 5 bases and J gave up 6 bases, with 20 bases separating them. The CDR3 spans 15 residues. Germline-derived CDR1 and CDR2 are SGHTA and FQGNSA. CDR3 sequence: CASSPQPAGSGEQYF. The CDR3 nucleotides are TGTGCCAGCAGCCCCCAGCCTGCGGGGTCCGGCGAGCAGTACTTC. Looking up the rest from reference TRBV7-2 and TRBJ2-7 gives the full variable domain: GAGVSQSPSNKVTEKGKDVELRCDPISGHTALYWYRQSLGQGLEFLIYFQGNSAPDKSGLPSDRFSAERTGGSVSTLTIQRTQQEDSAVYLCASSPQPAGSGEQYFGPGTRLTVT.

This clonotype came up a few times. The CDR3: CASSLTAGEYEQYF. CDR3 DNA sequence: TGCGCCAGCAGCTTAACAGCGGGGGAATACGAGCAGTACTTC. The rearrangement uses TRBV5-1 and TRBJ2-7; 8 bases map to TRBD2. The CDR3 consists of 14 residues. Germline V gene lookup returns CDR1 SGHRS and CDR2 YFSETQ. After removal of 2 bases from V and 4 bases from J, the junction contained 5 bases not matched to a gene. The full variable domain, its missing parts supplied by reference TRBV5-1 and TRBJ2-7, is KAGVTQTPRYLIKTRGQQVTLSCSPISGHRSVSWYQQTPGQGLQFLFEYFSETQRNKGNFPGRFSGRQFSNSRSEMNVSTLELGDSALYLCASSLTAGEYEQYFGPGTRLTVT.

The genes are TRBV5-1 and TRBJ2-4; weak D call: TRBD2 (6 bases). This CDR3 has 16 amino acids. CDR1 is SGHRS and CDR2 is YFSETQ in the germline V gene. V was pared by 4 bases and J by 1 base, with 15 bases between. The CDR3 loop is CASSPSFRGAKNIQYF. CDR3 DNA sequence: TGCGCCAGCAGCCCTAGCTTTCGGGGGGCCAAAAACATTCAGTACTTC.

This clonotype is a singleton in its sample. V and J are TRBV5-6 and TRBJ2-1, with D uncertain. Germline V gene data show CDR1 as SGHDT and CDR2 as YYEEEE. The CDR3 covers 11 residues. V was clipped by 4 bases and J by 10 bases, with 9 bases between them. CDR3 in amino acids: CASSRRLEQFF. The DNA for the CDR3 is TGTGCCAGCAGCCGGCGTCTAGAGCAGTTCTTC.

This clonotype was observed a handful of times. The V call is TRBV20-1, the J call TRBJ1-2; 7 bases align to TRBD1. CDR1 is DFQATT, CDR2 SNEGSKA, per germline (reference sequence). This CDR3 comprises 14 residues. V lost 8 bases to trimming and J lost 7 bases; unmatched junction nucleotides: 16. The CDR3 is CSKGQSKGGGGYTF. CDR3 bases: TGCAGTAAGGGACAGTCAAAAGGTGGTGGTGGCTACACCTTC.

The sample holds a few counts of this clonotype. The chain employs TRBV3-1 and TRBJ2-3; D unclear. The CDR3 is 13 residues long. Per the germline V gene, CDR1 is LGHDT and CDR2 is YNNKEL (reference sequence). Trimming removed 6 bases from V and 5 bases from J, with 12 bases in between. In nucleotides, the CDR3 is TGTGCCAGCAGTCACTCGCCACTAGATACGCAGTATTTT. It codes for CASSHSPLDTQYF.

The V and J genes are TRBV3-1 and TRBJ1-2; the match to TRBD1 covers 8 bases. V was clipped by 5 bases and J by 4 bases; unmatched bases: 3. The CDR3 runs 13 residues. CDR1 is LGHDT and CDR2 is YNNKEL in the germline V gene (reference sequence). CDR3 DNA sequence: TGTGCCAGCAGCTGGACAGGGAGCTATGGCTACACCTTC. Translated, it gives CASSWTGSYGYTF.

This clonotype was found a few times. The chain joins TRBV20-1 to TRBJ2-5; 15 bases are shared with TRBD2. CDR3 length: 18 residues. Looked up from germline, CDR1 is DFQATT and CDR2 is SNEGSKA (reference sequence). Unmatched junction bases numbered 16, after V lost 6 bases and J lost 5 bases. DNA for the CDR3: TGCAGTGCCCCGCCCTCCTGGACTAGCGGGGGGGCGAGGGAGACCCAGTACTTC. Its translation: CSAPPSWTSGGARETQYF.

This clonotype occurred a few times. This sequence joins TRBV7-2 and TRBJ2-5; possibly TRBD2 for D (7 bases). The V and J ends lost 5 bases and 1 base respectively, with 17 bases between them. The CDR3 covers 16 residues. Germline V lookup: CDR1 SGHTA, CDR2 FQGNSA. In DNA, the CDR3 is TGTGCCAGCAGCCCCGCTGGGGGGGCAGCCCAAGAGACCCAGTACTTC. Protein product: CASSPAGGAAQETQYF.

The chain has TRBV10-3 and TRBJ2-3, with D hard to call. V was trimmed by 3 bases and J by 7 bases, leaving 14 bases between them. Looked up from germline, CDR1 is ENHRY and CDR2 is SYGVKD. This CDR3 spans 14 amino acids. CDR3: CAISDPQAKNTQYF. The DNA for the CDR3 is TGTGCCATCAGTGACCCCCAGGCCAAGAATACGCAGTATTTT.